The 20 T cell receptor beta chains listed next were all sequenced from one sample in a study of regulatory dendritic cells for organ transplantation (dated by TCRdb to 2016 to 2017). Their recognized antigens are unknown. Preparation of the library involved the immunoSEQ multiplex PCR assay. This immuneACCESS table, as held by TCRdb, lists in-frame sequences with V and J called but not all clones. Of the missing ones, under half trace to an unresolved V gene in checked studies; the others have no known cause. For this sample there are roughly 9,800 clones; around three fifths appear just once. The ten largest clones add up to approximately 0.54% of the sample. Sorted T cell subsets were CFSE-labeled and co-cultured for 4 to 5 days with allogeneic regulatory or mature dendritic cells at a 1:10 DC:T ratio. Sequenced material: naive CD4+ T cells from blood cultured with dendritic cells. The sample's cell subset or site label is to be understood as: CD45RA+ naive T cells. The source of these receptors is a human donor in good health.

This clone was seen more than once but under ten times. The chain links TRBV19 to TRBJ1-2, with a possible D match to TRBD1 (5 bases). CDR3 length: 13 residues. Trimming stripped 5 bases from V and 2 bases from J, with 9 bases between. From germline, CDR1 is LNHDA and CDR2 SQIVND (reference sequence). CDR3 loop: CASSFRQNYGYTF. CDR3 bases: TGTGCCAGTAGTTTTCGACAGAACTATGGCTACACCTTC.

This clone was observed a few times. This CDR3 is CASSPQGLAGNTGELFF. In DNA, the CDR3 is TGTGCCAGCAGCCCTCAGGGACTAGCTGGGAACACCGGGGAGCTGTTTTTT. The chain couples TRBV6-4 to TRBJ2-2; 9 nucleotides agree with TRBD2. This CDR3 spans 17 amino acids. The V segment lost 6 bases and the J segment 1 base; nucleotides outside the gene matches: 9. Germline V gene sequence: CDR1 MRHNA, CDR2 SNTAGT.

The chain has TRBV12-5 and TRBJ2-2, with 10 bases fitting TRBD1. Looked up from germline, CDR1 is LGHNT and CDR2 is FRNRAP. CDR3 length: 13 amino acids. The CDR3 is CAVRDRGTGELFF. In nucleotides, the CDR3 is TGTGCCGTCCGGGACAGGGGTACCGGGGAGCTGTTTTTT.

This sequence joins TRBV15 and TRBJ2-7; possible D gene TRBD1, 5 bases. The germline V and J ends were trimmed by 3 bases and 3 bases, with 15 bases remaining between them. The CDR3 spans 15 residues. From germline, CDR1 is LNHNV and CDR2 YYDKDF (reference sequence). In nucleotides, the CDR3 is TGTGCCACCAGCAGGACTCAGGGTGGGTTCTACGAGCAGTACTTC. Encoded protein: CATSRTQGGFYEQYF.

The rearrangement links TRBV7-8 to TRBJ2-5; TRBD2 matches at 8 bases. Germline trimming cut 5 bases from V and 4 bases from J; bases unmatched to any gene: 12. The CDR3 length is 16 residues. Germline-derived CDR1 and CDR2 are SGHVS and FQNEAQ. The CDR3 region is CASSLKRTSIGETQYF. CDR3 coding DNA: TGTGCCAGCAGCCTCAAAAGGACTAGCATTGGAGAGACCCAGTACTTC.

The table lists this clone with a few counts. V is TRBV9 and J is TRBJ1-3; perhaps TRBD1 as D (6 bases). The V and J ends lost 7 bases and 4 bases respectively, with 18 bases between them. This CDR3 is 15 amino acids long. The germline V gene has CDR1 SGDLS and CDR2 YYNGEE. The DNA for the CDR3 is TGTGCCAGCGCGCTGGACGGGGGGCGAGGAAACACCATATATTTT. This codes for CASALDGGRGNTIYF.

The chain joins TRBV9 to TRBJ2-1, with 7 bases lining up with TRBD2. This CDR3 contains 16 residues. The germline V gene encodes CDR1 SGDLS and CDR2 YYNGEE. Trimming at V came to 0 bases and at J to 5 bases, leaving 8 bases not matched to a gene. The CDR3 sequence: CASSVVPGLTDNEQFF. DNA of the CDR3: TGTGCCAGCAGCGTAGTGCCGGGACTAACCGACAATGAGCAGTTCTTC. Full variable domain (missing parts from reference TRBV9 and TRBJ2-1): DSGVTQTPKHLITATGQRVTLRCSPRSGDLSVYWYQQSLDQGLQFLIQYYNGEERAKGNILERFSAQQFPDLHSELNLSSLELGDSALYFCASSVVPGLTDNEQFFGPGTRLTVL.

The chain joins TRBV18 to TRBJ2-2; a possible D gene is TRBD1 (5 bases). The CDR3 has 15 amino acids. Germline V gene data show CDR1 as KGHSH and CDR2 as LQKENI. Trimming left V 2 bases short and J 4 bases short, with 11 bases between. The CDR3 DNA reads as TGTGCCAGCTCACCAATGCAAGGGGCCACCGGGGAGCTGTTTTTT. Translated, it gives CASSPMQGATGELFF.

This clone was observed a handful of times. The genes are TRBV5-4 and TRBJ1-6; no clear D. The CDR3 is 14 residues long. From germline, CDR1 is SGHNT and CDR2 YYREEE (reference sequence). The ends were cut back, 0 bases at V and 3 bases at J, with 4 bases in the middle. CDR3 in DNA: TGTGCCAGCAGCTTGGATTACTATAATTCACCCCTCCACTTT. Translation gives CASSLDYYNSPLHF.

The chain joins TRBV6-5 to TRBJ1-4; maybe TRBD1 (5 bases). V was cut by 0 bases and J by 7 bases, with 9 bases left in between. The CDR3 is 14 residues long. The germline CDR1 and CDR2 sequences are MNHEY and SVGAGI. CDR3 residues: CASSYSAGPEKLFF. For the CDR3, the DNA is TGTGCCAGCAGTTACTCAGCGGGGCCTGAAAAACTGTTTTTT.

This clone was recorded a few times. The chain has TRBV14 and TRBJ2-2, with 8 bases that match TRBD1. V trimming: 4 bases; J trimming: 6 bases; junction bases outside the gene matches: 7. Germline V gives CDR1 SGHDN, CDR2 FVKESK. The length of the CDR3 is 15 residues. The CDR3: CASSLQGEVAGELFF. In DNA, the CDR3 is TGTGCCAGCAGCCTACAGGGGGAAGTCGCCGGGGAGCTGTTTTTT.

The gene calls are TRBV4-1 and TRBJ2-3, with 14 bases aligning to TRBD2. Trimming cost V 1 base and J 3 bases; bases outside gene matches: 3. CDR1 and CDR2 (germline): MGHRA, YSYEKL. This CDR3 has 17 residues. As DNA, the CDR3 is TGCGCCAGCAGCCAAGGGACTAGCGGGGGGAAAACAGATACGCAGTATTTT. Its protein is CASSQGTSGGKTDTQYF.

The rearrangement uses TRBV18 and TRBJ1-5; D is possibly TRBD1 (6 bases). The V end lost 4 bases, the J end lost 7 bases, and 11 bases lay between the germline ends. Looked up from germline, CDR1 is KGHSH and CDR2 is LQKENI. This CDR3 contains 13 residues. Here the CDR3 DNA reads TGTGCCAGCTCACTGGGGGCAGGACAGCCCCAGCATTTT. The encoded protein is CASSLGAGQPQHF.

As DNA, the CDR3 is TGCGCCAGCAGCCAAGTATCAGGGGGGAATCAGCCCCAGCATTTT. Protein sequence: CASSQVSGGNQPQHF. This chain uses TRBV4-1 with TRBJ1-5; 7 bases map to TRBD1. CDR3 length: 15 amino acids. J gave up 4 bases and V 1 base, and 4 bases lay outside the gene matches. Germline CDR1 MGHRA, CDR2 YSYEKL.

The CDR3 DNA reads as TGTGCCAGCAGCTTAGCGCGGGCGGAGTACTATGGCTACACCTTC. Protein product: CASSLARAEYYGYTF. The V gene is TRBV7-2, the J gene TRBJ1-2, with D unresolved. Trimming took 0 bases from V and 3 from J, leaving 11 bases between them. Germline CDR1 is SGHTA and CDR2 is FQGNSA. This CDR3 is 15 amino acids long.

The J gene is TRBJ2-7, the V gene TRBV14; the D is unclear. This CDR3 is built from 13 residues. V lost 1 base and J 6 bases, leaving 10 bases between the germline ends. Germline lookup yields CDR1 SGHDN and CDR2 FVKESK. The CDR3 spells CASSQAGLREQYF. The DNA of the CDR3 is TGTGCCAGCAGCCAAGCTGGGCTGCGCGAGCAGTACTTC.

The V and J genes are TRBV12-5 and TRBJ1-6; weak D call: TRBD1 (5 bases). V was shortened by 5 bases and J by 7 bases, with 12 bases between the two germline ends. The CDR3 covers 14 residues. The germline CDR1 and CDR2 sequences are LGHNT and FRNRAP. CDR3 residues: CASGQGLANSPLHF. The CDR3 nucleotides read TGTGCTAGTGGTCAGGGCCTGGCGAATTCACCCCTCCACTTT.

V gene TRBV6-4 combines with J gene TRBJ1-1; TRBD1 matches at 9 bases. Trimming removed 6 bases from V and 0 bases from J; junction bases left unmatched: 5. This CDR3 region has 15 residues. Germline CDR1 MRHNA, CDR2 SNTAGT. CDR3 sequence (DNA): TGTGCCAGCAGGGGACAGGGTGGGGTGAACACTGAAGCTTTCTTT. Translation gives CASRGQGGVNTEAFF.

This clone appeared a single time. This chain links TRBV6-6 with TRBJ2-7, with 8 bases matching TRBD1. Germline CDR1 MNHNY, CDR2 SVGAGI (reference sequence). The CDR3 extends over 15 amino acids. The junction had 8 bases not matched to a gene; V was cut back by 5 bases and J by 2 bases. The CDR3 nucleotides are TGTGCCAGCAGTAAATACGACAGGGGAACCTACGAGCAGTACTTC. Its translation: CASSKYDRGTYEQYF.

This clone was picked up a small number of times. The V and J genes are TRBV2 and TRBJ2-7, with D tentatively TRBD1 (5 bases). Germline assignment: CDR1 SNHLY and CDR2 FYNNEI. The CDR3 is 14 residues long. Trimming stripped 2 bases from V and 2 bases from J, with 10 bases between. Here the CDR3 reads CASSERTGAYEQYF. The CDR3 region has the DNA TGTGCCAGCAGTGAACGAACAGGTGCCTACGAGCAGTACTTC.